The T cell receptor (beta chain) under discussion was sequenced for a study of monozygotic twins with inflammatory bowel disease (dated by TCRdb to about 2019). In the study overall: A total of approximately 30 monozygotic twin pairs were included in the full study, comprising nine German pairs (four IBD-concordant, five IBD-discordant) and 19 IBD-discordant Danish pairs. Within discordant pairs, disease-associated traits were sought mainly by comparing IBD patients with their genetically identical healthy co-twins. Each individual had, on average, about 151 000 unique TCRalpha sequences and 181 000 unique TCRbeta sequences available for analysis. What the research found in general, with its limitations: Differing immunosuppressive treatments among patients may have added background noise and inter-individual variability to the repertoires. Fewer clonotypes were shared with other individuals by IBD patients than by healthy twins, most markedly in patients showing signs of disease activity. IBD patients had lower TCRbeta repertoire diversity, measured by the inverse Simpson index, than their healthy co-twins. No single strong signal or clonotype linked to IBD turned up in the results, so the idea that one exists was not supported. Repertoire similarity did not differ between concordant and discordant twins, which could be due to limited statistical power. Distinction between different T cell subtypes could not be achieved in the analysis.

Library creation used 5' RACE. For each TCR library, about 4,000 ng of total RNA was used. For each sample, cDNA synthesis was carried out in eight separate reactions using SMARTScribe reverse transcriptase. During cDNA synthesis, template switching introduced unique molecular identifiers that contained a 6-nucleotide sample barcode. Amplification of TCRalpha and TCRbeta cDNA involved two nested PCRs of 16 and 9 cycles, and each PCR was followed by bead purification. Before amplification, the cDNA was treated with uracil DNA-glycosylase and purified using the QIAquick PCR purification kit. The second PCR added Illumina TruSeq-compatible adapters along with sample-specific barcodes. TapeStation and Qubit were used to check library quality and concentration, and around 4.7 ng of each library was pooled. Pooled libraries were sequenced on an Illumina HiSeq2500 single-index Rapid Run with 2 x 100 bp reads and custom sequencing primers. The paper's data handling went like this. PCR and sequencing errors were corrected by UMI-based consensus assembly using MiGEC version 1.2.6. MiXCR version 2.1.1 was used to carry out V(D)J alignment, clonotype assembly and CDR3 extraction. To normalise gene usage, clonotype sharing and MAIT/NKT TCR abundance, the top 1000, 10 000 and 20 000 clonotypes in each sample were analysed. Diversity was computed as the inverse Simpson index with the vegan R package after downsampling to 27 000 UMIs. Paired Mann-Whitney U tests were applied to discordant twin pairs, with Benjamini-Hochberg correction for multiple testing. The reads underwent TCRdb reprocessing, giving one record for each CDR3 protein sequence and no DNA. The V and J calls reflect TCRdb's pipeline rather than the authors' work. The table for this sample records 440,000 or so distinct CDR3 sequences. The leading ten clones occupy 2.4% of the sample.

Of note for this clonotype: It has no known antigen specificity.

A roughly 2.5 ml peripheral blood sample was drawn into PAXgene tubes per donor and stored at -80°C. Without T cell sorting, total RNA was isolated from whole blood using the PAXgene blood miRNA kit on an automated QIAcube. Peripheral blood from monozygotic twin pairs who were concordant or discordant for inflammatory bowel disease underwent deep TCRalpha and TCRbeta repertoire profiling using unique molecular barcoding. For every twin pair, smoking habits were documented, and each individual was categorised as a current, former or never smoker. CDR1 and CDR2, looked up from the germline V gene (reference sequence), are DFQATT and SNEGSKA. Including the terminal cysteine and phenylalanine, the CDR3 comprises 12 residues. No DNA is recorded.

Recombination linked TRBV20-1 to TRBJ2-1; as DNA is missing, the TRBD2 call by TCRdb cannot be tested. The TCR sequence derives from a human donor with ulcerative colitis or Crohn's disease, or a healthy co-twin of an affected twin (not recorded which). The sample consisted of blood. The CDR3: CSGRGSYNEQFF.